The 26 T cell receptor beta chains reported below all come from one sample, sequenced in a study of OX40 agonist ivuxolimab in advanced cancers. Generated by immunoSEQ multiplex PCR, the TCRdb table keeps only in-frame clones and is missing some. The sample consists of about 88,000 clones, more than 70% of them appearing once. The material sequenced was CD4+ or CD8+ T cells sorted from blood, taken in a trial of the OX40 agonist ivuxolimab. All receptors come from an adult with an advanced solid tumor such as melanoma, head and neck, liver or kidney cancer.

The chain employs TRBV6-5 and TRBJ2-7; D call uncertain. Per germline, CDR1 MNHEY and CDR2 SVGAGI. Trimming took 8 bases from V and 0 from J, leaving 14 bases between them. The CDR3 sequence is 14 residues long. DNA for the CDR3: TGTGCCAGCTCCGTCCTTTCGGACTCCTACGAGCAGTACTTC. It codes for CASSVLSDSYEQYF.

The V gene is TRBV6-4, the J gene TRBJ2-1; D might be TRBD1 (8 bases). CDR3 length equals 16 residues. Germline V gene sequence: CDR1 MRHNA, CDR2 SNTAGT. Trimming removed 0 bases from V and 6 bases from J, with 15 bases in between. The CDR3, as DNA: TGTGCCAGCAGTGACTCGTACAGGGGGGGGACCAATGAGCAGTTCTTC. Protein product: CASSDSYRGGTNEQFF.

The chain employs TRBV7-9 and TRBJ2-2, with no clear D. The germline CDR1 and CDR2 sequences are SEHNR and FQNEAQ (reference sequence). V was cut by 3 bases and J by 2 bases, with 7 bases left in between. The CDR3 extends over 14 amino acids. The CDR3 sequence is CASSLGLNTGELFF. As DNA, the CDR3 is TGTGCCAGCAGCTTGGGCCTTAACACCGGGGAGCTGTTTTTT.

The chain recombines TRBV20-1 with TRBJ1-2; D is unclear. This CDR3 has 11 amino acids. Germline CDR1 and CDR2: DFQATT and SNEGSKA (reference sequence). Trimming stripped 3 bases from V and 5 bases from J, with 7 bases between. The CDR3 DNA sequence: TGCAGTGCTAGCAGTCAGTATGGCTACACCTTC. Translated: CSASSQYGYTF.

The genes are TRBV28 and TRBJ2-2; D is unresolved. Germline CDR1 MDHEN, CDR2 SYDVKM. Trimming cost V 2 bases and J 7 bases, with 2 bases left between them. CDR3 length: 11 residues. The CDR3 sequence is CASSLIGELFF. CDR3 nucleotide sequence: TGTGCCAGCAGTTTAATCGGGGAGCTGTTTTTT.

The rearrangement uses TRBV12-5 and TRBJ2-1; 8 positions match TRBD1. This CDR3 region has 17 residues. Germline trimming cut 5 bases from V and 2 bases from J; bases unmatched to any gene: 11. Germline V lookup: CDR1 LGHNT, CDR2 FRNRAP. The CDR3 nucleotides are TGTGCTAGTGGTCTGGGCCACGGACAGGGCACCTACAATGAGCAGTTCTTC. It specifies CASGLGHGQGTYNEQFF.

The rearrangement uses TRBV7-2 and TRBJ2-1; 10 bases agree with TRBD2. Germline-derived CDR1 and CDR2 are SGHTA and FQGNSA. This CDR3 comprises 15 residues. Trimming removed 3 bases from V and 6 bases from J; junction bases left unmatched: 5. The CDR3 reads CASSLGLATSNEQFF. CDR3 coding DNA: TGTGCCAGCAGCTTGGGACTAGCGACCTCCAATGAGCAGTTCTTC.

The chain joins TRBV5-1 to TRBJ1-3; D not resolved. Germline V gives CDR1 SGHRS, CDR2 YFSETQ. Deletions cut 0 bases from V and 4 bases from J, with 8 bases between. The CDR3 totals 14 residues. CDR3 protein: CASSLGGYGNTIYF. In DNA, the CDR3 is TGCGCCAGCAGCTTGGGAGGGTACGGAAACACCATATATTTT.

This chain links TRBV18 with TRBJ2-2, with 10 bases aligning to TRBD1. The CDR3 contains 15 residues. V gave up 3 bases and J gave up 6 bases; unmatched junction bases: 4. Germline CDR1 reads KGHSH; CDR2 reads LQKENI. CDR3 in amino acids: CASSPTGQGAGELFF. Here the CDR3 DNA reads TGTGCCAGCTCACCTACCGGACAGGGGGCCGGGGAGCTGTTTTTT.

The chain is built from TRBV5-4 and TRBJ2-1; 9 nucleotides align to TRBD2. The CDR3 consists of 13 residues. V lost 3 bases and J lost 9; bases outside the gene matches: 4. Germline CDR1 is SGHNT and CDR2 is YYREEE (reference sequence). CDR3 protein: CASSSGLASEQFF. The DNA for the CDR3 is TGTGCCAGCAGCTCGGGACTAGCAAGTGAGCAGTTCTTC.

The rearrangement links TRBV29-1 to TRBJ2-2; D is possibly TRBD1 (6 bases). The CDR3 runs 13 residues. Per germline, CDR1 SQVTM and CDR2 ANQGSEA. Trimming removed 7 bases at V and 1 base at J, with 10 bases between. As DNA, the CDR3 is TGCAGCGCAAAACAGGGGAACACCGGGGAGCTGTTTTTT. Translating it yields CSAKQGNTGELFF.

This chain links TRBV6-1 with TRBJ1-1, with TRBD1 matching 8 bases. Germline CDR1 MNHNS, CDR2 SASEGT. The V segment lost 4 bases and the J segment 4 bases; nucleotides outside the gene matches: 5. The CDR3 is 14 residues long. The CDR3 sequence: CASSGRQGRTEAFF. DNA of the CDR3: TGTGCCAGCAGTGGACGACAGGGGCGCACTGAAGCTTTCTTT.

The CDR3 DNA reads as TGTGCCAGCAGGGTTGCCTATGGCTACACCTTC. Amino acids: CASRVAYGYTF. The chain joins TRBV28 to TRBJ1-2, with no clear D. The ends were cut back, 6 bases at V and 4 bases at J, with 6 bases in the middle. CDR3 length: 11 amino acids. Germline loops: CDR1 MDHEN, CDR2 SYDVKM.

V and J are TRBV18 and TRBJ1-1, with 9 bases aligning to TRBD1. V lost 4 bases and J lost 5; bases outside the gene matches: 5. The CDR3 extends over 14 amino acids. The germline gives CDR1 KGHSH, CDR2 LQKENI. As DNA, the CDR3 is TGTGCCAGCTCACTCGGGACAGGGCAAACTGAAGCTTTCTTT. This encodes CASSLGTGQTEAFF.

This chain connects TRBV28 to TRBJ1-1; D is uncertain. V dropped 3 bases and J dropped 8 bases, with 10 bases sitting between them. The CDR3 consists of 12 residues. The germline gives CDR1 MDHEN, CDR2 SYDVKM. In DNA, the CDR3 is TGTGCCAGCAGTTTGTCGAGACAAGAAGCTTTCTTT. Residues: CASSLSRQEAFF.

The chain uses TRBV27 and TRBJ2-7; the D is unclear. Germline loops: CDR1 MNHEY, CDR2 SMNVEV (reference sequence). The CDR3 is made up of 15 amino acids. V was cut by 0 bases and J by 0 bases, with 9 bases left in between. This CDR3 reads CASSLSPGSSYEQYV. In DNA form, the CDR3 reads TGTGCCAGCAGTTTATCGCCGGGCAGCTCCTACGAGCAGTACGTC.

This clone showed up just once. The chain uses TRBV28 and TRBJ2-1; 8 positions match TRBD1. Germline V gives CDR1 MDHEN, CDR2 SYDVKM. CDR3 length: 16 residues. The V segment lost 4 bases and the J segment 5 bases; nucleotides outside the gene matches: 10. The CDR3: CASSSLDGTGNNEQFF. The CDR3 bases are TGTGCCAGCAGTTCGCTGGATGGGACAGGTAACAATGAGCAGTTCTTC.

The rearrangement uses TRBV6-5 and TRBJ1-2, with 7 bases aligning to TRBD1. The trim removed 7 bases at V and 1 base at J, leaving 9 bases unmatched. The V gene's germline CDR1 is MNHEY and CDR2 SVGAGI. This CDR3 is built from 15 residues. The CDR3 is CASTGTAFNNYGYTF. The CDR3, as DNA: TGTGCCAGCACCGGGACAGCCTTTAATAACTATGGCTACACCTTC.

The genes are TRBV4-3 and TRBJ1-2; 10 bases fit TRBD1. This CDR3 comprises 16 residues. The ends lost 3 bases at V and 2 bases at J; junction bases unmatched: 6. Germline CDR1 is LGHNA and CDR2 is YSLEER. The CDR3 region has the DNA TGCGCCAGCAGCCAGGATCTGACAGGGGGCAACTATGGCTACACCTTC. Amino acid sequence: CASSQDLTGGNYGYTF.

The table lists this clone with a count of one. In DNA form, the CDR3 reads TGTGCCAGCAGCTCGGCTCGGCGGAGTGCCGGGGCGCAGTTCTTC. Its translation: CASSSARRSAGAQFF. V gene TRBV11-3 combines with J gene TRBJ2-1; D is tentatively TRBD1 or TRBD2 (5 bases each). The CDR3 spans 15 residues. In germline, CDR1 is SGHNT, CDR2 YENEEA. Between the trimmed V and J ends, which lost 4 bases and 12 bases, there was a span of 22 bases.

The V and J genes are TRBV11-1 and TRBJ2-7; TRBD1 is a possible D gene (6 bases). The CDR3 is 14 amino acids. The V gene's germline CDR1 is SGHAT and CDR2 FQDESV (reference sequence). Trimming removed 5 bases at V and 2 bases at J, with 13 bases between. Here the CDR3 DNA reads TGTGCCAGCAGCCCCAGGGGCGGACCCTACGAGCAGTACTTC. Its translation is CASSPRGGPYEQYF.

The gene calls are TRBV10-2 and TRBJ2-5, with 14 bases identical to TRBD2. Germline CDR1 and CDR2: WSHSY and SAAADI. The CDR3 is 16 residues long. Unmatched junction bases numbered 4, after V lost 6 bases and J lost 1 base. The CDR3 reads CASSRGTSGGQETQYF. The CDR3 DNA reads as TGCGCCAGCAGCCGAGGGACTAGCGGGGGCCAAGAGACCCAGTACTTC.

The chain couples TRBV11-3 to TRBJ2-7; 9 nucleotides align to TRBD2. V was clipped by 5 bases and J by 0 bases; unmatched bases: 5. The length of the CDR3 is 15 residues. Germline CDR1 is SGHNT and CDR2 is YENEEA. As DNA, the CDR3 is TGTGCCAGCAGCGCAGGACTAGCGAACTCCTACGAGCAGTACTTC. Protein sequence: CASSAGLANSYEQYF. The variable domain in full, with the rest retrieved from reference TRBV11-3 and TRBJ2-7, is EAGVVQSPRYKIIEKKQPVAFWCNPISGHNTLYWYLQNLGQGPELLIRYENEEAVDDSQLPKDRFSAERLKGVDSTLKIQPAELGDSAVYLCASSAGLANSYEQYFGPGTRLTVT.

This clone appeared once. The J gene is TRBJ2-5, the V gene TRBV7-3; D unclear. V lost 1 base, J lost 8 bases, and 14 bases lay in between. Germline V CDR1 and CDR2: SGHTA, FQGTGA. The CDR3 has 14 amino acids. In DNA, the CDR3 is TGTGCCAGCAGCTTAAGAGGTGCACCCACAACCCAGTACTTC. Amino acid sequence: CASSLRGAPTTQYF.

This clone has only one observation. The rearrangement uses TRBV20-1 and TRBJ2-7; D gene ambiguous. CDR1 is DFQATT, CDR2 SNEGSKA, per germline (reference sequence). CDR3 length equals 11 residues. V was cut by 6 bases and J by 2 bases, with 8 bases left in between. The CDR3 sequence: CSARDTYEQYV. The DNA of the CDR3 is TGCAGTGCACGTGACACCTACGAGCAGTACGTC.

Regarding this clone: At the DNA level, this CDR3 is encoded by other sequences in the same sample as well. CDR3 DNA: TGTGCCAGCAGTTTGGCGGGGCGGAACACTGAAGCTTTCTTT. It translates to CASSLAGRNTEAFF. The V call is TRBV27, the J call TRBJ1-1; perhaps TRBD1 as D (5 bases). The CDR3 sequence is 14 residues long. Germline CDR1 and CDR2: MNHEY and SMNVEV (reference sequence). Trimming left V 3 bases short and J 1 base short, with 9 bases between.